These T cell receptor beta chains were read from a single sample in a study of T cells in Graves' hyperthyroidism and ophthalmopathy. TCRdb redid the calling of the multiplex PCR reads with MiXCR, one entry per CDR3 protein. Of about 350,000 distinct CDR3 sequences listed, roughly 15% were seen once; the top ten hold about 21%. The sample was blood. Every receptor here comes from a woman aged 55-69 years with Graves' ophthalmopathy. Both conserved end residues are part of each CDR3. A D gene is named only where the DNA matches it firmly. Expanded clones are given a class, and other clones once, few, many or no size at all.

clone_size	d_call	j_call	v_call	cdr3_nt	cdr3_aa
few	-	TRBJ2-5	TRBV28	TGTGCCAGCAGTTGGTTTGGGGAGACCCAGTACTTC	CASSWFGETQYF
many	-	TRBJ2-7	TRBV5-5	TGTGCCAGCAGCCCTGACAGTCGCTACGAGCAGTACTTC	CASSPDSRYEQYF
few	-	TRBJ2-7	TRBV3-1	TGTGCCAGCACCCAGAGGGGGAGGGCCGTCGAGCAGTACTTC	CASTQRGRAVEQYF
few	TRBD2	TRBJ2-2	TRBV11-2	TGTGCCAGCAGCCATCCTAGCGGGAGGAACACCGGGGAGCTGTTTTTT	CASSHPSGRNTGELFF
-	TRBD2	TRBJ2-7	TRBV6-2/TRBV6-3	TGTGGAGCCGGGAGGGACTACGAGCAGTACTTC	CGAGRDYEQYF
many	-	TRBJ1-6	TRBV28	TGTGCCAGCAGGGAGGGGGGGGCGAGGTCACCCCTCCACTTT	CASREGGARSPLHF
few	TRBD2	TRBJ2-1	TRBV30	TGTGCCTGGAGTGTCCTTCTAGCGGGAGGTCCAGGGGATGAGCAGTTCTTC	CAWSVLLAGGPGDEQFF
few	-	TRBJ2-7	TRBV6-1	TGTGCCAGCAGTGAATACGACGGTAGACACCTTAGCTACGAGCAGTACTTC	CASSEYDGRHLSYEQYF
many	-	TRBJ1-4	TRBV2	TGTGCCAGCAGTCCCAGGATGAATGAAAAACTGTTTTTT	CASSPRMNEKLFF
many	TRBD1	TRBJ2-2	TRBV20-1	TGCAGTGCGAGCGACAGGGGGAGGACCGGGGAGCTGTTTTTT	CSASDRGRTGELFF
-	-	TRBJ1-5	TRBV10-2	TGCGCCAGCAGTGAAAGCAGGGAAGGCCAGCCCCAGCATTTT	CASSESREGQPQHF
-	TRBD2	TRBJ2-3	TRBV12-3/TRBV12-4	TGTGCCAGCAGTCCGGGACTAGCGGGAGGGATAGTCCCAGATACGCAGTATTTT	CASSPGLAGGIVPDTQYF
-	TRBD1	TRBJ1-5	TRBV12-3/TRBV12-4	TGTGCCAGCACCCTCTCGGACAGGGCCGCAAATCAGCCCCAGCATTTT	CASTLSDRAANQPQHF
many	TRBD2	TRBJ2-1	TRBV28	TGTGCCAGCAGTCAGCCTCTAGCGGGAGGTCTCAATGAGCAGTTCTTC	CASSQPLAGGLNEQFF
many	-	TRBJ2-1	TRBV20-1	TGCAGTGCTAAAAGCCCTTTGGCGGACTACAATGAGCAGTTCTTC	CSAKSPLADYNEQFF
many	-	TRBJ2-7	TRBV28	TGTGCCAGCAGTCAGAGGGGGGGTCTTTCCTACGAGCAGTACTTC	CASSQRGGLSYEQYF
many	-	TRBJ2-4	TRBV7-3	TGTGCCAGCAGCTTAACTTTCGGAGCCAAAAACATTCAGTACTTC	CASSLTFGAKNIQYF
many	-	TRBJ2-7	TRBV28	TGTGCCAGCAGTCCCCAAGGGTGGGGTTCCTACGAGCAGTACTTC	CASSPQGWGSYEQYF
many	-	TRBJ2-3	TRBV20-1	TGCAGTGCTAAGGGGGCGACAGGGAGGCTTTTGGATACGCAGTATTTT	CSAKGATGRLLDTQYF
many	TRBD1	TRBJ2-7	TRBV3-1	TGTGCCAGCAGCCAGCTTCCGGGACAGGGGCTAGAGCAGTACTTC	CASSQLPGQGLEQYF
many	-	TRBJ2-3	TRBV20-1	TGCAGTGCTAGTGCCCGGAGAGCCCTCCGGGGCACAGATACGCAGTATTTT	CSASARRALRGTDTQYF
many	-	TRBJ1-6	TRBV2	TGTGCCAGCAGCCGGACACCGAATTCACCCCTCCACTTT	CASSRTPNSPLHF
many	TRBD2	TRBJ2-1	TRBV18	TGTGCCAGCTCACCACCGGCTAGCGGGAGTTTCTATGAGCAGTTCTTC	CASSPPASGSFYEQFF
many	TRBD1	TRBJ1-2	TRBV5-1	TGCGCCAGCAGCTCCGGACAGGGAAATGGCTACACCTTC	CASSSGQGNGYTF
many	-	TRBJ2-3	TRBV28	TGTGCCAGCAGTTTAGGGACTCCCTCAACGCAGTATTTT	CASSLGTPSTQYF
many	TRBD2	TRBJ2-7	TRBV20-1	TGCAGTGCGCCGCGAGGACTAGCGGGGTACGAGCAGTACTTC	CSAPRGLAGYEQYF
few	TRBD2	TRBJ2-2	TRBV2	TGTGCCAGCAGTGAAGGGAGGGGACTAGCGGGGTCGAACACCGGGGAGCTGTTTTTT	CASSEGRGLAGSNTGELFF
many	-	TRBJ2-1	TRBV20-1	TGCAGTGCTAGTGGGCGGGACTTCAATGAGCAGTTCTTC	CSASGRDFNEQFF
few	-	TRBJ1-2	TRBV5-6	TGTGCCAGCAGCATCGGAGCCAGCCCCCAGAACTATGGCTACACCTTC	CASSIGASPQNYGYTF
many	-	TRBJ2-6	TRBV2	TGTGCCAGCAGCCCCCCCTCTGGGTCTGGGGCCAACGTCCTGACTTTC	CASSPPSGSGANVLTF
few	-	TRBJ2-7	TRBV25-1	TGTGCCAGCAGTGGAAGTGCTACAGCCTACGAGCAGTACTTC	CASSGSATAYEQYF
many	-	TRBJ2-7	TRBV7-8	TGTGCCAGCAGCAACCGATTCTCCTACGAGCAGTACTTC	CASSNRFSYEQYF
many	TRBD2	TRBJ2-1	TRBV7-9	TGTGCCAGCAGCCAAGGGAGGGCCCAAGAGCAGTTCTTC	CASSQGRAQEQFF
many	TRBD2	TRBJ2-5	TRBV27	TGTGCCAGCAGAAGACTAGCGGGAGGGCCCCGAGAGACCCAGTACTTC	CASRRLAGGPRETQYF
many	-	TRBJ1-3	TRBV30	TGTGCCTGGAGTGTTTTAGGCAACACCATATATTTT	CAWSVLGNTIYF
-	TRBD2	TRBJ2-1	TRBV19	TGTGCCAGTAGTATTTCACTAGCGGGAAACAATGAGCAGTTCTTC	CASSISLAGNNEQFF
-	TRBD1	TRBJ2-2	TRBV9	TGTGCCAGCAGCGTAGGAGGGGGACAGGTGGCCACCGGGGAGCTGTTTTTT	CASSVGGGQVATGELFF
few	TRBD2	TRBJ2-7	TRBV9	TGTGCCAGCAGCCCGAGAGCGGGAGGGACCTACGAGCAGTACTTC	CASSPRAGGTYEQYF
many	-	TRBJ2-7	TRBV6-5	TGTGCCAGCAGTTCCGGGCCGAACAGCTTACCCTACGAGCAGTACTTC	CASSSGPNSLPYEQYF
many	-	TRBJ2-1	TRBV29-1	TGCAGCGCCGAGAGAGGAAACAATGAGCAGTTCTTC	CSAERGNNEQFF
few	-	TRBJ2-7	TRBV20-1	TGCAGTGCTTCTGGAGGATCCTCCTACGAGCAGTACTTC	CSASGGSSYEQYF
few	-	TRBJ1-5	TRBV3-1	TGTGCCAGCAGCCAAGGAGTGCCCCAGCATTTT	CASSQGVPQHF
many	-	TRBJ2-5	TRBV7-6	TGTGCCAGCAGCTTAGGGACAGCCCTTCAAGAGACCCAGTACTTC	CASSLGTALQETQYF
-	-	TRBJ2-3	TRBV25-1	TGTGCCAGCAGCCCCCCATTTAACACAGATACGCAGTATTTT	CASSPPFNTDTQYF
few	TRBD2	TRBJ2-3	TRBV11-3	TGTGCCAGCAGCTTGCAAACGACTAGCGGGAGCGCAGATACGCAGTATTTT	CASSLQTTSGSADTQYF
-	TRBD2	TRBJ2-7	TRBV4-1	TGCGCCAGCAGCCAGCCTTTAGCGGGAGTAACCGAGCAGTACTTC	CASSQPLAGVTEQYF
many	-	TRBJ2-7	TRBV11-2	TGTGCCAGCAGCTTAGCGGGAGCTACCTACGAGCAGTACTTC	CASSLAGATYEQYF
many	-	TRBJ2-3	TRBV20-1	TGCAGTGCTGCTTCCTTCGGATCCCGCACAGATACGCAGTATTTT	CSAASFGSRTDTQYF
few	TRBD1	TRBJ1-5	TRBV20-1	TGCAGTGCGGGACGCAGGGGGCAGCCCCAGCATTTT	CSAGRRGQPQHF